A single sample is the source of the 18 T cell receptor beta chains below, sequenced in a study of T cell changes during pregnancy in multiple sclerosis (dated by TCRdb to between 2017 and 2020). Receptor amplification or capture employed the immunoSEQ multiplex PCR assay. TCRdb took over this immuneACCESS table, retaining in-frame rearrangements with V and J assigned. Such tables are incomplete; in checked studies, under half of the missing clones stem from an unresolved V gene, and the remainder is unexplained. The sample data list tens of thousands of clones, and about 90% of these were observed just once. The ten biggest clones cover over 4% of the sample. The starting material was peripheral blood, obtained in the first trimester of pregnancy. These receptors were obtained from a female donor in good health, enrolled as a control in a pregnancy study.

A single count supports this clone. The chain employs TRBV4-3 and TRBJ1-2, with 7 bases that match TRBD1. Losses at the gene ends were 5 bases for V and 6 bases for J; bases not matched to a gene: 15. CDR1 is LGHNA and CDR2 is YSLEER in the germline V gene. The CDR3 extends over 16 amino acids. DNA of the CDR3: TGCGCCAGCAGCGCCGCGGGGCCCGGGACAGTACATGGCTACACCTTC. Translating gives CASSAAGPGTVHGYTF.

The rearrangement joins TRBV2 to TRBJ1-2; D perhaps matches TRBD1 (5 bases). From germline, CDR1 is SNHLY and CDR2 FYNNEI. V was shortened by 7 bases and J by 8 bases, with 14 bases between the two germline ends. The CDR3 has 12 amino acids. For the CDR3, the DNA is TGTGCCAGCACTAGAGACAGTGCGGGCTACACCTTC. Its translation is CASTRDSAGYTF.

The V call is TRBV2, the J call TRBJ1-5; D is ambiguous. CDR3 length: 13 residues. V was clipped by 1 base and J by 6 bases, with 7 bases between them. Germline CDR1 and CDR2: SNHLY and FYNNEI. CDR3 protein: CASSEGAGQPQHF. The CDR3 DNA reads as TGTGCCAGCAGTGAAGGGGCAGGTCAGCCCCAGCATTTT.

The chain recombines TRBV14 with TRBJ1-3; TRBD1 might be the D (5 bases). Trimming left V 1 base short and J 5 bases short, with 15 bases between. The germline V gene encodes CDR1 SGHDN and CDR2 FVKESK. The CDR3 has 16 amino acids. The CDR3 coding sequence is TGTGCCAGCAGCCAAGTAAAGGGGTTGGTGAGAAACACCATATATTTT. Amino acid sequence: CASSQVKGLVRNTIYF.

Here the CDR3 DNA reads TGCGCCAGCAGCGGAACAGGGGGGAACACTGAAGCTTTCTTT. It is translated as CASSGTGGNTEAFF. V and J are TRBV5-1 and TRBJ1-1; 8 nucleotides align to TRBD1. Unmatched junction bases numbered 3, after V lost 4 bases and J lost 1 base. CDR1 and CDR2 from the germline V gene are SGHRS and YFSETQ. CDR3 length: 14 amino acids.

In this sample, this clone turned up a few times. The chain carries TRBV4-2 and TRBJ2-3; 7 bases are shared with TRBD2. The CDR3 contains 15 residues. J lost 3 bases, V lost 5 bases, and 8 bases had no gene match. Germline V gene data show CDR1 as LGHNA and CDR2 as YNFKEQ. The CDR3, as DNA: TGTGCCAGCAGCTCGGGGAGGGTTGAGACAGATACGCAGTATTTT. Protein product: CASSSGRVETDTQYF.

The chain combines TRBV25-1 with TRBJ1-1, with 7 bases matching TRBD1. CDR1 and CDR2 (germline): MGHDK, SYGVNS. The CDR3 runs to 13 residues. With V trimmed by 8 bases and J by 6 bases, 9 bases remained unmatched. This CDR3 reads CASSVTGAAEAFF. CDR3 DNA sequence: TGTGCCAGCTCAGTCACAGGGGCGGCTGAAGCTTTCTTT.

The V and J genes are TRBV10-3 and TRBJ1-4; a possible D gene is TRBD1 (5 bases). Trimming removed 2 bases at V and 8 bases at J, with 9 bases between. This CDR3 is 13 amino acids long. Germline CDR1 is ENHRY and CDR2 is SYGVKD. CDR3 amino acids: CAISERGGEKLFF. The CDR3 DNA reads TGTGCCATCAGTGAGCGTGGGGGGGAAAAACTGTTTTTT.

This chain uses TRBV19 with TRBJ2-7, with D maybe TRBD1 (6 bases). The V end was cut by 3 bases, the J end by 2 bases, with 14 bases between. This CDR3 spans 15 amino acids. CDR1 LNHDA and CDR2 SQIVND come from the germline V gene (reference sequence). The CDR3: CASSISDSTPYEQYF. CDR3 sequence (DNA): TGTGCCAGTAGTATTTCGGACAGTACACCCTACGAGCAGTACTTC.

The chain links TRBV30 to TRBJ1-6; 7 nucleotides line up with TRBD1. Germline CDR1 reads GTSNPN; CDR2 reads SVGIG (reference sequence). The CDR3 has 15 amino acids. Trimming removed 0 bases from V and 5 bases from J; junction bases left unmatched: 4. The DNA of the CDR3 is TGTGCCTGGAGTGTAAACAGGGGAAATAATTCACCCCTCCACTTT. This translates into CAWSVNRGNNSPLHF.

The chain employs TRBV14 and TRBJ2-1; 8 bases map to TRBD2. V dropped 0 bases and J dropped 4; count of bases not matched to a gene: 8. This CDR3 has 17 amino acids. Germline assignment: CDR1 SGHDN and CDR2 FVKESK. The CDR3 sequence is CASSQDKGLAGYNEQFF. The DNA of the CDR3 is TGTGCCAGCAGCCAAGATAAGGGGTTAGCGGGATACAATGAGCAGTTCTTC.

This rearrangement joins TRBV7-3 to TRBJ2-1, with 9 bases lining up with TRBD1. The ends lost 5 bases at V and 7 bases at J; junction bases unmatched: 3. CDR3 size: 13 residues. CDR1 and CDR2 from the germline V gene are SGHTA and FQGTGA. The CDR3 protein is CASSKGQGNEQFF. Here the CDR3 DNA reads TGTGCCAGCAGCAAAGGACAGGGGAATGAGCAGTTCTTC.

The sample holds one count of this clone. CDR3: CASSWGSGRVNDEQYF. DNA for the CDR3: TGTGCCAGCAGTTGGGGGAGCGGGAGGGTTAACGACGAGCAGTACTTC. The chain links TRBV28 to TRBJ2-7, with 10 bases aligning to TRBD2. With 4 bases clipped from V and 5 bases from J, the junction kept 11 bases outside the gene matches. The CDR3 totals 16 residues. The germline CDR1 and CDR2 sequences are MDHEN and SYDVKM.

The chain employs TRBV30 and TRBJ2-5; TRBD1 aligns across 7 bases. J gave up 3 bases and V 2 bases, and 9 bases lay outside the gene matches. Germline CDR1 is GTSNPN and CDR2 is SVGIG (reference sequence). This CDR3 comprises 15 residues. The DNA for the CDR3 is TGTGCCTGGAGTTATCTTGACAGGGTTAAAGAGACCCAGTACTTC. Amino acids: CAWSYLDRVKETQYF. Looking up the rest from reference TRBV30 and TRBJ2-5 gives the full variable domain: SQTIHQWPATLVQPVGSPLSLECTVEGTSNPNLYWYRQAAGRGLQLLFYSVGIGQISSEVPQNLSASRPQDRQFILSSKKLLLSDSGFYLCAWSYLDRVKETQYFGPGTRLLVL.

The chain employs TRBV5-6 and TRBJ1-1, with D possibly being TRBD1 (6 bases). V lost 1 base to trimming and J lost 1 base, with 11 bases between them. Germline loops: CDR1 SGHDT, CDR2 YYEEEE. The CDR3 loop spans 15 amino acids. CDR3 loop: CASSLSGVWNTEAFF. CDR3 bases: TGTGCCAGCAGCTTGTCAGGGGTTTGGAACACTGAAGCTTTCTTT.

The chain combines TRBV18 with TRBJ2-3; TRBD1 matches 7 bases. The CDR3 runs 16 residues. The V and J ends lost 2 bases and 3 bases, in that order; junction bases with no gene match: 8. Germline V lookup: CDR1 KGHSH, CDR2 LQKENI. DNA for the CDR3: TGTGCCAGCTCACCAGACCGACAGGGAACGACAGATACGCAGTATTTT. It is translated as CASSPDRQGTTDTQYF.

Written as DNA, the CDR3 is TGTGCCAGCAGTGGAGGGGAGGACACCGGGGAGCTGTTTTTT. This translates into CASSGGEDTGELFF. This chain links TRBV6-4 with TRBJ2-2; maybe TRBD2 (6 bases). The CDR3 is 14 residues long. V gave up 4 bases and J gave up 3 bases, with 9 bases separating them. Germline CDR1 and CDR2: MRHNA and SNTAGT.

The chain uses TRBV9 and TRBJ1-2; 9 nucleotides agree with TRBD1. The germline CDR1 and CDR2 sequences are SGDLS and YYNGEE. CDR3 size: 15 residues. The J segment lost 8 bases and the V segment lost 0 bases, leaving 8 bases of the junction unmatched. The CDR3 DNA reads TGTGCCAGCAGCGTAGCCGGGACAGGGCTTTCGGGCTACACCTTC. Its protein product is CASSVAGTGLSGYTF.